Below, one T cell receptor (beta chain) is given with its context. Its target is unknown. The sample belongs to a study of cytomegalovirus exposure and HLA in healthy donors. Whole-study results and caveats: TCR beta V- and J-gene trimming, according to a later analysis, was linked to a missense DCLRE1C variant.

The PCR employed 60 Vbeta primers together with 13 Jbeta primers. Only in-frame clones appear in the TCRdb table, and some are missing; sequencing was by immunoSEQ multiplex PCR. Of roughly 160,000 clones listed, 84% are singletons. This clonotype originated in a boy aged 2 to 10 in good health and CMV-seronegative. Sequencing was performed on PBMCs.

CDR3 in DNA: TGCGCCAGCAGCCGGGACAGGGCTTTTGAAGCTTTCTTT. Translation: CASSRDRAFEAFF. The chain joins TRBV10-2 to TRBJ1-1; TRBD1 matches 9 bases. CDR3 length equals 13 residues. Germline lookup yields CDR1 WSHSY and CDR2 SAAADI. J gave up 7 bases and V 6 bases, and 6 bases lay outside the gene matches.